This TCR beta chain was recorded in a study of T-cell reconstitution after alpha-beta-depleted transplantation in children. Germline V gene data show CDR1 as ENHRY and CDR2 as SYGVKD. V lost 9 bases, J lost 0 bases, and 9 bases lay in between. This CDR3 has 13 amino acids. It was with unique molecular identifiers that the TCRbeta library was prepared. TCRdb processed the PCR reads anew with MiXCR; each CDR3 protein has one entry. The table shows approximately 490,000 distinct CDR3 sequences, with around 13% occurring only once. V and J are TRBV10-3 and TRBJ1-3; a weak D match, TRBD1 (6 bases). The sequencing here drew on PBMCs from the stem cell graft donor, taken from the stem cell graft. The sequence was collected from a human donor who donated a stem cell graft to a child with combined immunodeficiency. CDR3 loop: CAIAGHSGNTIYF. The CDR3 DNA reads TGTGCCATTGCGGGACACTCTGGAAACACCATATATTTT.